A selection of T cell receptor beta chains follows, all from one sample in a study of cytotoxic CD8 clonotypes in ibrutinib-treated CLL. Clones were sequenced by immunoSEQ multiplex PCR, and TCRdb holds only the in-frame ones, with some missing. The sample has some 15,000 clones, about 64% seen once. This sample comprised PBMCs, obtained before ibrutinib treatment. These receptors were obtained from a human donor with chronic lymphocytic leukemia. CDR3s include the opening cysteine and the closing phenylalanine or tryptophan. The D gene is left open where the match is weak. Only part of the rows carry a size: once, few, many, or a class if the clone is expanded.

j_gene | v_gene | abundance | d_gene | CDR3nt | CDR3aa
TRBJ1-2 | TRBV18 | medium-sized | - | TGTGCCAGCTCACCACCAGACCATTACTATGGCTACACCTTC | CASSPPDHYYGYTF
TRBJ1-4 | TRBV19 | - | TRBD1 | TGTGCCAGTAGTACGACAGGGCTTAATGAAAAACTGTTTTTT | CASSTTGLNEKLFF
TRBJ2-7 | TRBV27 | - | - | TGTGCCAGCAGTTTACATTGGGGATACGAGCAGTACTTC | CASSLHWGYEQYF
TRBJ2-5 | TRBV5-4 | - | TRBD1 | TGTGCCAGCAGCTTGCCAGGGGGAGAGACCCAGTACTTC | CASSLPGGETQYF
TRBJ2-1 | TRBV7-9 | - | TRBD2 | TGTGCCAGCAGCTCCCCGACTAGCGGGGAAAACAATGAGCAGTTCTTC | CASSSPTSGENNEQFF
TRBJ1-1 | TRBV19 | - | - | TGTGCCAGTAGTCCCCGGGCAGGGACTCGTGCCACTGAAGCTTTCTTT | CASSPRAGTRATEAFF
TRBJ2-7 | TRBV30 | once | TRBD1 | TGTGCCTGGTGGCGAGGGACAGGGGCCGAGCAGTACTTC | CAWWRGTGAEQYF
TRBJ2-2 | TRBV5-6 | - | TRBD1 | TGTGCCAGCAGCTTGGTCACGACGTGGACAGGATCGGGCACCGGGGAGCTGTTTTTT | CASSLVTTWTGSGTGELFF
TRBJ2-7 | TRBV27 | - | TRBD1 | TGTGCCAGCAGTGAACTCAGGGGGCGTATCGACGAGCAGTACTTC | CASSELRGRIDEQYF
TRBJ1-1 | TRBV27 | - | TRBD1 | TGTGCCAGCGAACCAGGGACAGGGGGAGGGACTGAAGCTTTCTTT | CASEPGTGGGTEAFF
TRBJ2-5 | TRBV9 | - | TRBD1 | TGTGCCAGCAGCGTAGCACAGGGGAGTCAGGAGACCCAGTACTTC | CASSVAQGSQETQYF
TRBJ1-2 | TRBV27 | - | - | TGTGCCAGCAGCCTGGGGGCGAGTGATGGCTACACCTTC | CASSLGASDGYTF
TRBJ1-1 | TRBV5-4 | few | TRBD1 | TGTGCCAGCAGCTTAGGGACAGATTACACTGAAGCTTTCTTT | CASSLGTDYTEAFF
TRBJ1-1 | TRBV5-4 | - | - | TGTGCCACCCTACAGGGACCTGAAGCTTTCTTT | CATLQGPEAFF
TRBJ2-1 | TRBV5-1 | - | TRBD2 | TGCGCCAGCACGGCTAGCGGGGGATCCATTGAGCAGTTCTTC | CASTASGGSIEQFF
TRBJ2-2 | TRBV5-4 | once | TRBD1 | TGTGCCAGCAGCCGAGACAGGGGAGGAAACACCGGGGAGCTGTTTTTT | CASSRDRGGNTGELFF
TRBJ1-4 | TRBV7-7 | - | - | TGTGCTAGCAGCCTTAGGAAGCCTAATGAAAAACTGTTTTTT | CASSLRKPNEKLFF
TRBJ1-4 | TRBV30 | - | - | TGTGCCTTGGGGGTCTCCGAGTACCATAATGAAAAACTGTTTTTT | CALGVSEYHNEKLFF
TRBJ2-3 | TRBV9 | - | - | TGTGCCAGCAGCGCGCACACAGATACGCAGTATTTT | CASSAHTDTQYF
TRBJ1-5 | TRBV20-1 | - | TRBD1 | TGCAGTGCTAGGGGACAGGGGCTCCAGCATTTT | CSARGQGLQHF
TRBJ1-2 | TRBV25-1 | medium-sized | - | TGTGCCAGCAGTGAAACAGGGCTGTTGAGCTATGGCTACACCTTC | CASSETGLLSYGYTF
TRBJ1-5 | TRBV12-2 | - | - | TGTGCAAGTCGCTGCGGACCCAATCAGCCCCAGCATTTT | CASRCGPNQPQHF
TRBJ2-3 | TRBV7-9 | - | - | TGTGCCAGCAGCCCCACAGATACGCAGTATTTT | CASSPTDTQYF
TRBJ2-7 | TRBV5-4 | - | - | TGTGCCAGCAGCTTGGAAACGGGGGTGGGAGAGCAGTACTTC | CASSLETGVGEQYF
TRBJ2-5 | TRBV20-1 | medium-sized | - | TGCAGTGTGTCACGGGAAGAGACCCAGTACTTC | CSVSREETQYF
TRBJ1-1 | TRBV11-2 | - | TRBD1 | TGTGCCAGCAGTCAGCTCGCGGGGACAGGGGTCCGTGCTTTCTTT | CASSQLAGTGVRAFF
TRBJ1-2 | TRBV27 | - | - | TGTGCCAGCAGTTTCTCAGGGACTGGCTACACCTTC | CASSFSGTGYTF
TRBJ1-4 | TRBV11-2 | - | - | TGTGCCAGCAGCTTAGATACGCAGGGAGTATGGGAAAAACTGTTTTTT | CASSLDTQGVWEKLFF
TRBJ1-1 | TRBV11-2 | - | - | TGTGCCAGCAGCTCGCGAGGTCCCACTGAAGCTTTCTTT | CASSSRGPTEAFF
TRBJ2-2 | TRBV7-9 | - | - | TGTGCCAGCAGCTTAGAAGGGGGGCGCACCACCGGGGAGCTGTTTTTT | CASSLEGGRTTGELFF
TRBJ2-7 | TRBV5-4 | - | TRBD1 | TGTGCCAGCAGCTTGGCGGGACAGACCTACGAGCAGTACTTC | CASSLAGQTYEQYF
TRBJ2-1 | TRBV2 | few | TRBD2 | TGTGCCAGCAGGTATAGCGGGGGGGTCTCCTACAATGAGCAGTTCTTC | CASRYSGGVSYNEQFF
TRBJ1-4 | TRBV4-2 | once | - | TGTGCCAGCACCAAGGGGGGCCCTAATGAAAAACTGTTTTTT | CASTKGGPNEKLFF
TRBJ1-2 | TRBV5-5 | - | TRBD1 | TGTGCCAGCAGCTTGGATCGGGACAGGTACTATGGCTACACCTTC | CASSLDRDRYYGYTF
TRBJ2-5 | TRBV5-1 | once | TRBD2 | TGCGCCAGCAGCCCCCTGACTAGCGGGGGGTTCCAAGAGACCCAGTACTTC | CASSPLTSGGFQETQYF
TRBJ2-1 | TRBV27 | - | - | TGTGCCAGCAGTACCCACTCCTACAATGAGCAGTTCTTC | CASSTHSYNEQFF
TRBJ1-6 | TRBV2 | - | - | TGTGCCAGCAGCGCCCCGGAGTCACCCCTCCACTTT | CASSAPESPLHF
TRBJ1-2 | TRBV10-2 | - | - | TGCGCCAGCAGTCCGGACAGAGCAAGCTCAGGCTACACCTTC | CASSPDRASSGYTF
TRBJ2-7 | TRBV5-5 | - | - | TGTGCCAGCAGCTGGGATACAGAGCAGTACTTC | CASSWDTEQYF
TRBJ1-2 | TRBV19 | - | - | TGTGCCAGTTATGGACAGAGATATGGCTACACCTTC | CASYGQRYGYTF
TRBJ2-1 | TRBV7-9 | few | - | TGTGCCAGCAGCCAGGGTAGCTTCAATGAGCAGTTCTTC | CASSQGSFNEQFF
TRBJ1-2 | TRBV7-9 | - | - | TGTGCCAGCAGCCGAGGGGAAGTCGGTGGCTACACCTTC | CASSRGEVGGYTF
TRBJ1-1 | TRBV27 | - | - | TGTGCCAGCAGCCGAACACCCGGGGGCGGCACTGAAGCTTTCTTT | CASSRTPGGGTEAFF
TRBJ2-3 | TRBV5-6 | few | - | TGTGCCAGCAGCTTTAGGACCGCCAGCAGCACAGATACGCAGTATTTT | CASSFRTASSTDTQYF
TRBJ1-2 | TRBV11-2 | - | TRBD1 | TGTGCCAGCAGCCAAGGACTTACAGGGGGCGATGGCTACACCTTC | CASSQGLTGGDGYTF
TRBJ2-1 | TRBV7-6 | few | - | TGTGCCAGCAGCTGGGGAACCACGTCGGATGAGCAGTTCTTC | CASSWGTTSDEQFF